This T cell receptor beta chain was retrieved from a study of OX40 agonist ivuxolimab in advanced cancers. Points from the study as a whole: Expansion of clones was among the lowest in partial responders at 0.1-3.0 mg/kg. CD8+ T cells averaged more expanded clones than CD4+.

CDR1 SGHDN and CDR2 FVKESK come from the germline V gene. CDR3 length equals 14 residues. The ends were cut back, 1 base at V and 7 bases at J, with 13 bases in the middle. Comment on this clone: The antigen is not known.

Method: immunoSEQ multiplex PCR; TCRdb's copy keeps in-frame clones and lacks some. Altogether approximately 71,000 clones are present, 70% to 85% being singletons, with the ten largest covering around 9.9%. The clonotype was recovered from an adult with an advanced solid tumor such as melanoma, head and neck, liver or kidney cancer. Sequencing was performed on CD4+ or CD8+ T cells sorted from blood, taken in a trial of the OX40 agonist ivuxolimab. The rearrangement uses TRBV14 and TRBJ1-2, with D perhaps TRBD1 (6 bases). The CDR3 here is CASSQVWDTGGYTF. In DNA form, the CDR3 reads TGTGCCAGCAGCCAAGTCTGGGACACGGGTGGCTACACCTTC.